What follows are 20 T cell receptor beta chains derived from one specimen sequenced in a study of shared clonotypes between healthy human individuals. Profiling relied on immunoSEQ multiplex PCR, and the TCRdb table lists in-frame clones only, not all of them. The sample lists about 680,000 clones, roughly 73% occurring once. The specimen sequenced was memory CD4+ T cells sorted from blood. As for subset: CD45RA-negative fraction. Source of these receptors: a woman aged 25 to 45 in good health.

The chain couples TRBV5-1 to TRBJ2-1, with 7 positions matching TRBD2. The germline V gene encodes CDR1 SGHRS and CDR2 YFSETQ. Unmatched junction bases numbered 10, after V lost 3 bases and J lost 4 bases. The CDR3 is 16 amino acids. The CDR3 sequence is CASSSDAGVGYNEQFF. The CDR3 DNA is TGCGCCAGCAGCTCGGACGCGGGAGTGGGTTACAATGAGCAGTTCTTC.

The V gene is TRBV11-2, the J gene TRBJ2-5; possible D gene TRBD2, 6 bases. With the DNA end fitting TRBJ2-7 better, the J assignment may be wrong. CDR1 is SGHAT and CDR2 is FQNNGV in the germline V gene. The CDR3 covers 12 residues. The CDR3 is CASSLLEGEQYF. The CDR3 DNA reads as TGTGCCAGCAGCTTATTGGAGGGCGAGCAGTACTTC.

V gene TRBV7-9 combines with J gene TRBJ2-7; D gene uncertain. Looked up from germline, CDR1 is SEHNR and CDR2 is FQNEAQ (reference sequence). The CDR3 sequence is 13 residues long. V dropped 1 base and J dropped 2 bases, with 6 bases sitting between them. The CDR3 nucleotides are TGTGCCAGCAGCTTAGGGGAACCCTACGAGCAGTACTTC. Translation gives CASSLGEPYEQYF.

The chain has TRBV28 and TRBJ1-5; D gene ambiguous. CDR1 and CDR2 (germline): MDHEN, SYDVKM. V shed 6 bases and J shed 8 bases, with 11 bases lying between them. The CDR3 is made up of 12 amino acids. As DNA, the CDR3 is TGTGCCAGCAGCCCCGATAGCGAGCCCCAGCATTTT. Translated, it gives CASSPDSEPQHF. Looking up the rest from reference TRBV28 and TRBJ1-5 gives the full variable domain: DVKVTQSSRYLVKRTGEKVFLECVQDMDHENMFWYRQDPGLGLRLIYFSYDVKMKEKGDIPEGYSVSREKKERFSLILESASTNQTSMYLCASSPDSEPQHFGDGTRLSIL.

In its sample, this clone was seen many times. The V call is TRBV29-1, the J call TRBJ2-3; 9 bases are shared with TRBD2. J lost 2 bases, V lost 5 bases, and 11 bases had no gene match. The CDR3 has 16 residues. Germline loops: CDR1 SQVTM, CDR2 ANQGSEA. The CDR3 is CSVHGASGTFTDTQYF. The CDR3 nucleotides are TGCAGCGTTCATGGGGCTAGCGGGACCTTCACAGATACGCAGTATTTT.

The sample holds many counts of this clone. The CDR3 protein is CASSESTGSYQEPQHF. The CDR3 DNA reads as TGTGCCAGCAGTGAATCCACAGGGTCTTATCAAGAGCCCCAGCATTTT. This chain joins TRBV25-1 and TRBJ1-5; D is perhaps TRBD1 (6 bases). V lost 1 base to trimming and J lost 8 bases, with 18 bases between them. Germline values: CDR1 MGHDK, CDR2 SYGVNS. The CDR3 extends over 16 amino acids.

V and J are TRBV29-1 and TRBJ1-4, with TRBD1 as a possible D gene (6 bases). CDR1 and CDR2 from the germline V gene are SQVTM and ANQGSEA. The CDR3 loop spans 16 amino acids. CDR3 amino acids: CSAGVWTARSNEKLFF. As DNA, the CDR3 is TGCAGTGCGGGGGTATGGACAGCCAGGAGTAATGAAAAACTGTTTTTT.

The chain combines TRBV30 with TRBJ1-1, with D possibly being TRBD1 (5 bases). V lost 4 bases and J lost 0, with 12 bases in between. The CDR3 loop spans 14 amino acids. In germline, CDR1 is GTSNPN, CDR2 SVGIG (reference sequence). This CDR3 reads CAWMPGPMNTEAFF. DNA for the CDR3: TGTGCCTGGATGCCGGGGCCAATGAACACTGAAGCTTTCTTT. Filled out from reference TRBV30 and TRBJ1-1, the complete variable domain reads SQTIHQWPATLVQPVGSPLSLECTVEGTSNPNLYWYRQAAGRGLQLLFYSVGIGQISSEVPQNLSASRPQDRQFILSSKKLLLSDSGFYLCAWMPGPMNTEAFFGQGTRLTVV.

CDR3 bases: TGTGCCATAGGGGCGGGAGAAAGAACAGATACGCAGTATTTT. This gives the protein CAIGAGERTDTQYF. The chain has TRBV15 and TRBJ2-3; 7 bases map to TRBD2. CDR1 LNHNV and CDR2 YYDKDF come from the germline V gene (reference sequence). This CDR3 region has 14 residues. V dropped 10 bases and J dropped 3; count of bases not matched to a gene: 10.

The CDR3 is CASSTRPGGTNEQFF. The CDR3 DNA sequence: TGTGCCAGCAGTACACGACCCGGGGGCACGAATGAGCAGTTCTTC. The chain carries TRBV28 and TRBJ2-1; the D gene could be TRBD1 or TRBD2 (6 bases each). Trimming cost V 5 bases and J 7 bases, with 18 bases left between them. The length of the CDR3 is 15 residues. Germline V gene data show CDR1 as MDHEN and CDR2 as SYDVKM. The variable domain in full, with the rest retrieved from reference TRBV28 and TRBJ2-1, is DVKVTQSSRYLVKRTGEKVFLECVQDMDHENMFWYRQDPGLGLRLIYFSYDVKMKEKGDIPEGYSVSREKKERFSLILESASTNQTSMYLCASSTRPGGTNEQFFGPGTRLTVL.

The rearrangement joins TRBV27 to TRBJ2-3, with D maybe TRBD2 (5 bases). This CDR3 has 15 residues. The germline gives CDR1 MNHEY, CDR2 SMNVEV (reference sequence). Trimming removed 3 bases from V and 1 base from J, with 11 bases in between. The chain's CDR3 is CASSFRGSGTDTQYF. As DNA, the CDR3 is TGTGCCAGCAGTTTTCGTGGGAGTGGCACAGATACGCAGTATTTT.

The chain carries TRBV29-1 and TRBJ2-1, with D maybe TRBD2 (6 bases). The V and J ends lost 4 bases and 6 bases respectively, with 13 bases between them. Germline CDR1 SQVTM, CDR2 ANQGSEA. This CDR3 region has 13 residues. The CDR3, as DNA: TGCAGCGTTGTACCAGCGGGTACCAATGAGCAGTTCTTC. Protein: CSVVPAGTNEQFF.

Notes on this clone: Other DNA sequences of this sample code for an identical CDR3. The chain recombines TRBV10-3 with TRBJ2-7; a weak D match, TRBD1 (6 bases). Germline assignment: CDR1 ENHRY and CDR2 SYGVKD. The CDR3 covers 13 residues. V was cut by 6 bases and J by 0 bases, with 9 bases left in between. The CDR3 protein is CAIRGASSYEQYF. CDR3 in DNA: TGTGCCATCAGGGGGGCCAGCTCCTACGAGCAGTACTTC.

This clone showed up many times. The chain links TRBV6-6 to TRBJ2-1, with 10 nucleotides matching TRBD2. The V segment lost 5 bases and the J segment 4 bases; nucleotides outside the gene matches: 8. The CDR3 consists of 16 residues. CDR1 is MNHNY, CDR2 SVGAGI, per germline (reference sequence). CDR3 nucleotides: TGTGCCAGCAGTAGGCTAGCGGGAGTACGGTACAATGAGCAGTTCTTC. It codes for CASSRLAGVRYNEQFF.

V gene TRBV6-1 combines with J gene TRBJ2-2, with TRBD2 matching 10 bases. Germline CDR1 is MNHNS and CDR2 is SASEGT. The CDR3 contains 14 residues. Trimming took 8 bases from V and 3 from J; bases not matched to a gene: 3. CDR3 bases: TGTGCCAGCGGGGGGACTAGCGACACCGGGGAGCTGTTTTTT. It translates to CASGGTSDTGELFF.

The CDR3 sequence: CASSFGGVGTDTQYF. In DNA form, the CDR3 reads TGTGCCAGCAGCTTTGGGGGTGTTGGCACAGATACGCAGTATTTT. V is TRBV5-4 and J is TRBJ2-3; TRBD1 or TRBD2 may be the D gene (5 bases each). Trimming cost V 2 bases and J 1 base, with 11 bases left between them. This CDR3 is built from 15 residues. Germline V gene lookup returns CDR1 SGHNT and CDR2 YYREEE (reference sequence). The whole variable domain, filled in from reference TRBV5-4 and TRBJ2-3, reads ETGVTQSPTHLIKTRGQQVTLRCSSQSGHNTVSWYQQALGQGPQFIFQYYREEENGRGNFPPRFSGLQFPNYSSELNVNALELDDSALYLCASSFGGVGTDTQYFGPGTRLTVL.

This rearrangement joins TRBV6-1 to TRBJ1-2; 7 bases fit TRBD1. The CDR3 has 15 amino acids. Germline V gene data show CDR1 as MNHNS and CDR2 as SASEGT. Germline trimming cut 5 bases from V and 2 bases from J; bases unmatched to any gene: 8. The CDR3 DNA is TGTGCCAGCAGTCCAAGGAACAGGGGCAACTATGGCTACACCTTC. Translation gives CASSPRNRGNYGYTF.

This chain uses TRBV19 with TRBJ2-2; tentative D call: TRBD1 (7 bases). This CDR3 is 16 amino acids long. The V end was cut by 3 bases, the J end by 3 bases, with 14 bases between. Germline assignment: CDR1 LNHDA and CDR2 SQIVND (reference sequence). The CDR3 is CASSIWRDRDTGELFF. CDR3 DNA sequence: TGTGCCAGTAGTATTTGGAGGGACAGAGACACCGGGGAGCTGTTTTTT.

This clone occurred a few times. Other DNA sequences of this sample code for an identical CDR3. The chain uses TRBV27 and TRBJ2-7, with 9 bases aligning to TRBD1. The ends lost 5 bases at V and 3 bases at J; junction bases unmatched: 5. Germline V CDR1 and CDR2: MNHEY, SMNVEV (reference sequence). CDR3 length: 14 residues. CDR3 nucleotide sequence: TGTGCCAGCAGTCGACCGGGACAGGGCTACGAGCAGTACTTC. Translating it yields CASSRPGQGYEQYF.

Points on this clone: The DNA is left out, because the CDR3 cannot be placed on it with certainty; the CDR3 is given as TCRdb lists it. V is TRBV5-1 and J is TRBJ1-2; the table's TRBD1 call for D was not verified on the DNA. Germline V gene data show CDR1 as SGHRS and CDR2 as YFSETQ. A total of 13 residues make up the CDR3, ends included. CDR3: CASSTSQVDGYTF.